These 17 T cell receptor beta chains were sequenced from one sample in a study of post-analysis software for immune sequencing data (dated by TCRdb to about 2015). The full study reports these points: Patients showed significantly higher frequencies than controls for about five TRBV segments, among them TRBV5-6, TRBV5-1 and TRBV20-1.

Antigens of these TCRs are unknown. Library preparation was by PCR. Sequencing instrument: Illumina HiSeq 2500. To reduce PCR and sequencing biases, unique molecular identifiers were built into the TCR beta cDNA libraries. The public reads were run again by TCRdb, first through fastp at Q25 and then through MiXCR, and only productive beta chains were kept. Every entry covers one CDR3 protein and lists the most common genes and DNA from its rows. For this sample there are 750,000 to 950,000 distinct CDR3 sequences; roughly half appear just once. The ten largest clones represent roughly 4.4% of the sample. Sequencing was done on a sample of blood. Every receptor here comes from a girl aged 5-17 years with multiple sclerosis.

J is TRBJ2-3 and V is TRBV20-1, with D unresolved. In germline, CDR1 is DFQATT, CDR2 SNEGSKA (reference sequence). V was trimmed by 4 bases and J by 5 bases, leaving 16 bases between them. This CDR3 is built from 14 residues. The CDR3 region has the DNA TGCAGTGCTACGACCGGTTTTTCGGGAGATACGCAGTATTTT. Translated: CSATTGFSGDTQYF.

This clonotype occurred a few times. The genes are TRBV7-9 and TRBJ1-4; D uncertain. Trimming removed 5 bases from V and 0 bases from J, with 13 bases in between. This CDR3 spans 16 amino acids. Looked up from germline, CDR1 is SEHNR and CDR2 is FQNEAQ (reference sequence). This CDR3 reads CASSRLTPSTNEKLFF. The CDR3 nucleotides are TGTGCCAGCAGCCGACTCACACCCTCAACTAATGAAAAACTGTTTTTT.

This clonotype appeared a few times. The chain links TRBV4-1 to TRBJ2-1; D remains ambiguous. The length of the CDR3 is 16 residues. Between the trimmed V and J ends, which lost 0 bases and 1 base, there was a span of 10 bases. Germline assignment: CDR1 MGHRA and CDR2 YSYEKL. The CDR3: CASSQDPIDSYNEQFF. For the CDR3, the DNA is TGCGCCAGCAGCCAAGATCCAATAGATTCCTACAATGAGCAGTTCTTC.

The chain is built from TRBV20-1 and TRBJ2-4; D remains ambiguous. The assigned J gene may be wrong: the sequence end matches TRBJ2-7 better. CDR3 size: 12 residues. The germline gives CDR1 DFQATT, CDR2 SNEGSKA (reference sequence). The CDR3 sequence: CSARVTTYEQYF. For the CDR3, the DNA is TGCAGTGCTAGGGTGACAACCTACGAGCAGTACTTC.

To note about this clonotype: At one end the junction does not follow the germline gene, possibly because of a read error. V is TRBV10-3 and J is TRBJ2-4; 7 bases match TRBD1. The J call is doubtful: the DNA matches TRBJ2-7 better. This CDR3 region has 15 residues. Germline CDR1 is ENHRY and CDR2 is SYGVKD. The chain's CDR3 is CAVSESGQANYEQYF. CDR3 coding DNA: TGTGCCGTCAGTGAGTCCGGACAGGCAAACTACGAGCAGTACTTC.

On this clonotype: At one end, the junction sequence differs from germline, possibly due to a read error. The rearrangement joins TRBV12-3 or TRBV12-4 to TRBJ1-2; D is possibly TRBD1 (5 bases). This CDR3 has 12 amino acids. The CDR3 coding sequence is TGTGCCAGCCTAGGACGGGACTATGGCCACACCTTC. Encoded protein: CASLGRDYGHTF.

The table lists this clonotype with a few counts. The chain uses TRBV5-1 and TRBJ2-3; D gene uncertain. V lost 0 bases to trimming and J lost 0 bases, with 5 bases between them. Germline CDR1 SGHRS, CDR2 YFSETQ. This CDR3 contains 14 residues. The DNA for the CDR3 is TGCGCCAGCAGCTTGGAACAGAGCACAGATACGCAGTATTTT. This gives the protein CASSLEQSTDTQYF.

The chain employs TRBV4-1 and TRBJ2-7, with D perhaps matching TRBD2 (5 bases). The CDR3 totals 14 residues. Trimming left V 0 bases short and J 5 bases short, with 11 bases between. Germline V gives CDR1 MGHRA, CDR2 YSYEKL. The CDR3 loop is CASSQDLSSHEQYF. The CDR3 DNA sequence: TGCGCCAGCAGCCAAGACTTGTCTAGCCACGAGCAGTACTTC.

This chain connects TRBV29-1 to TRBJ1-2, with a weak D call TRBD1 (5 bases). Between the trimmed V and J ends, which lost 6 bases and 6 bases, there was a span of 14 bases. In germline, CDR1 is SQVTM, CDR2 ANQGSEA. CDR3 length: 12 residues. The CDR3 nucleotides read TGCAGCGTGCAGGGTGGGGGTGATGGCTACACCTTC. Translating gives CSVQGGGDGYTF.

The chain is built from TRBV10-3 and TRBJ1-2; TRBD1 aligns across 7 bases. This CDR3 region has 13 residues. The germline gives CDR1 ENHRY, CDR2 SYGVKD. Trimming at V came to 10 bases and at J to 8 bases, leaving 13 bases not matched to a gene. Here the CDR3 DNA reads TGTGCCACCCACCTCAACAGGGGCGACGGCTACACCTTC. This codes for CATHLNRGDGYTF.

This chain joins TRBV6-6 and TRBJ2-7; D is uncertain. Trimming stripped 2 bases from V and 3 bases from J, with 11 bases between. Per the germline V gene, CDR1 is MNHNY and CDR2 is SVGAGI (reference sequence). The CDR3 sequence is 14 residues long. CDR3 amino acids: CASSYAGFIYEQYF. The CDR3 DNA reads TGTGCCAGCAGTTACGCCGGCTTTATCTACGAGCAGTACTTC.

The chain is built from TRBV6-5 and TRBJ2-1; 10 bases are shared with TRBD2. This CDR3 region has 14 residues. V dropped 1 base and J dropped 12; count of bases not matched to a gene: 6. Germline CDR1 MNHEY, CDR2 SVGAGI. CDR3 coding DNA: TGTGCCAGCAGTTACTGGACTAGCGGATCTGGGCAGTTCTTC. It codes for CASSYWTSGSGQFF.

The rearrangement joins TRBV4-1 to TRBJ2-3; 7 bases are shared with TRBD2. The germline CDR1 and CDR2 sequences are MGHRA and YSYEKL. The CDR3 loop spans 16 amino acids. J lost 3 bases, V lost 0 bases, and 6 bases had no gene match. CDR3 sequence: CASSQDTRRGTDTQYF. CDR3 nucleotides: TGCGCCAGCAGCCAAGATACGAGGCGGGGGACAGATACGCAGTATTTT.

This clonotype was seen only a few times. The chain joins TRBV9 to TRBJ2-5; 7 bases fit TRBD2. The end of the DNA fits TRBJ2-7 better, so the J call may be wrong. CDR3 length: 15 residues. Germline lookup yields CDR1 SGDLS and CDR2 YYNGEE. CDR3 amino acids: CASSVGLAATYEQYF. For the CDR3, the DNA is TGTGCCAGCAGCGTAGGCCTAGCGGCAACCTACGAGCAGTACTTC.

V is TRBV6-6 and J is TRBJ1-5; 10 nucleotides line up with TRBD1. This CDR3 spans 17 amino acids. V dropped 5 bases and J dropped 1; count of bases not matched to a gene: 8. The V gene's germline CDR1 is MNHNY and CDR2 SVGAGI (reference sequence). The CDR3 sequence is CASSQPGTGESNQPQHF. CDR3 DNA sequence: TGTGCCAGCAGTCAACCGGGGACAGGGGAGAGCAATCAGCCCCAGCATTTT.

In this sample, this clonotype turned up a few times. CDR3 bases: TGTGCCAGCAGCCAAGGACTAGCGGGAGCTGGAGATACGCAGTATTTT. Its protein is CASSQGLAGAGDTQYF. The chain recombines TRBV6-5 with TRBJ2-3; TRBD2 matches 13 bases. The CDR3 has 16 residues. In germline, CDR1 is MNHEY, CDR2 SVGAGI. V was clipped by 6 bases and J by 5 bases; unmatched bases: 8.

The chain links TRBV3-1 to TRBJ2-5; 16 nucleotides match TRBD2. Germline V gene lookup returns CDR1 LGHDT and CDR2 YNNKEL (reference sequence). The CDR3 has 18 amino acids. V shed 4 bases and J 5 bases; nucleotides not matched to a gene: 10. Here the CDR3 reads CASSLLGTSGRAGETQYF. The CDR3 DNA follows: TGTGCCAGCAGCCTGCTCGGGACTAGCGGGAGGGCCGGGGAGACCCAGTACTTC.